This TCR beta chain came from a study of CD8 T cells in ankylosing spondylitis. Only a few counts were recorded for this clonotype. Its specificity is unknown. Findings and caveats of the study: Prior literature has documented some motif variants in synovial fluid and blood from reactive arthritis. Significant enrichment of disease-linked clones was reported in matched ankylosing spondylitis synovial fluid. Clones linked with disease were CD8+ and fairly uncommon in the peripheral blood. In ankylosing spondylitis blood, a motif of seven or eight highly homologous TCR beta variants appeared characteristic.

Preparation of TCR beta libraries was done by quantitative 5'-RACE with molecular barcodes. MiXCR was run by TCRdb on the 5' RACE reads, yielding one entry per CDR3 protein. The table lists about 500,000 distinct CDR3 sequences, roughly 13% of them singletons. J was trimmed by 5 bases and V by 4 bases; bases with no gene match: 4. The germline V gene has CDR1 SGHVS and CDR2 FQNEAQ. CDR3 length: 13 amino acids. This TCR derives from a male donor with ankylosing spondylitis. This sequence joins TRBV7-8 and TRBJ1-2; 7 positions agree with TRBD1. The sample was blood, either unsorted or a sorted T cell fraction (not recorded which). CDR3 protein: CASSSTGQYGYTF. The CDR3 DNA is TGTGCCAGCAGCTCGACAGGGCAATATGGCTACACCTTC.